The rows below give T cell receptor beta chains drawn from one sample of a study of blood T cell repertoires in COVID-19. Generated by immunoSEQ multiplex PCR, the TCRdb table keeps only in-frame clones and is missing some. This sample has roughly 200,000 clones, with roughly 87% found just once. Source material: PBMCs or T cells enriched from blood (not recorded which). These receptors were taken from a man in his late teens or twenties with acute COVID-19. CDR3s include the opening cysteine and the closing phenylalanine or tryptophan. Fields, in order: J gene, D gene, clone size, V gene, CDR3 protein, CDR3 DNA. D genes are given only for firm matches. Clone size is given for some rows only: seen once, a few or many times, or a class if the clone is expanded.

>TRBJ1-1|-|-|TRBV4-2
CASSQGETSSTEAFF
TGTGCCAGCAGCCAAGGGGAGACATCGAGCACTGAAGCTTTCTTT
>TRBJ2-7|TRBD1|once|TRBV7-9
CASSSTTGVYEQYF
TGTGCCAGCAGCTCCACCACAGGGGTATACGAGCAGTACTTC
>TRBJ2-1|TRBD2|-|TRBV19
CASSILPSGSGNEQFF
TGTGCCAGTAGTATTTTACCTAGCGGGAGCGGGAATGAGCAGTTCTTC
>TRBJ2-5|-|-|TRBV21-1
CASSKESGTGGEETQYF
TGTGCCAGCAGCAAAGAATCGGGGACAGGGGGCGAAGAGACCCAGTACTTC
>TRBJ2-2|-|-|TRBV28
CASQGHIQGTGELFF
TGTGCCAGCCAGGGCCATATCCAGGGCACCGGGGAGCTGTTTTTT
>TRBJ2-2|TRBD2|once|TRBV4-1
CASSLRTSGKSNTGELFF
TGCGCCAGCAGCCTCCGGACTAGCGGGAAAAGTAACACCGGGGAGCTGTTTTTT
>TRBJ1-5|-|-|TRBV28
CASSADSHSNQPQHF
TGTGCCAGCAGTGCCGACAGCCATAGCAATCAGCCCCAGCATTTT
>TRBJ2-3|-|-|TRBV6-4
CASSDSPGGTDTQYF
TGTGCCAGCAGTGACTCTCCGGGGGGCACAGATACGCAGTATTTT
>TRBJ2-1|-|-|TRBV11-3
CASSLSDWTQGLNEQFF
TGTGCCAGCAGCTTATCGGACTGGACCCAGGGGCTCAATGAGCAGTTCTTC
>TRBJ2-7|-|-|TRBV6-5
CASTLGAGGDYEQYF
TGTGCCAGCACCCTGGGAGCGGGCGGGGACTACGAGCAGTACTTC
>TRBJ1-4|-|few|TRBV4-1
CASSLIQTATNEKLFF
TGCGCCAGCAGCCTCATTCAGACAGCAACTAATGAAAAACTGTTTTTT
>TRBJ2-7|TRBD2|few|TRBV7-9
CASTGTSGSSYEQYF
TGTGCCAGCACTGGGACTAGCGGGTCCTCCTACGAGCAGTACTTC
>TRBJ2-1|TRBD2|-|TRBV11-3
CASSLTSGNNEQFF
TGTGCCAGCAGCTTAACTAGCGGAAACAATGAGCAGTTCTTC
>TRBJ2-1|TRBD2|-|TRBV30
CACTSGFYNEQFF
TGTGCCTGCACTAGCGGATTCTACAATGAGCAGTTCTTC
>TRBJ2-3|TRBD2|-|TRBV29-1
CSVEGTSGRTDTQYF
TGCAGCGTTGAAGGGACTAGCGGCCGCACAGATACGCAGTATTTT
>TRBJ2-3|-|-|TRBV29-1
CSVEDGEEGGDTQYF
TGCAGCGTTGAAGACGGGGAGGAGGGCGGAGATACGCAGTATTTT
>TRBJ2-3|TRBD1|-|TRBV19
CASSIPGTGGPTDTQYF
TGTGCCAGTAGTATCCCTGGGACAGGGGGACCCACAGATACGCAGTATTTT
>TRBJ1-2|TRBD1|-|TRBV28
CASHPPPGQTNYGYTF
TGTGCCAGCCATCCCCCTCCGGGACAGACTAACTATGGCTACACCTTC
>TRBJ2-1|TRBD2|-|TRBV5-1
CASTPGGIPYNEQFF
TGCGCCAGCACCCCCGGGGGGATACCCTACAATGAGCAGTTCTTC
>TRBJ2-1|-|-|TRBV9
CASSVEGDRHNEQFF
TGTGCCAGCAGCGTAGAGGGGGACCGACACAATGAGCAGTTCTTC
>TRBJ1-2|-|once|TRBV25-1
CASSGGGDYTF
TGTGCCAGCAGTGGGGGGGGAGACTACACCTTC
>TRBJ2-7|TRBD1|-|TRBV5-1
CASSWDRATYEQYF
TGCGCCAGCAGCTGGGACAGGGCTACCTACGAGCAGTACTTC
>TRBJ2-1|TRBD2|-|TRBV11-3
CASSLGSGRDNEQFF
TGTGCCAGCAGCTTGGGTAGCGGGAGGGACAATGAGCAGTTCTTC
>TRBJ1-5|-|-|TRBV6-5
CASTTDRNQPQHF
TGTGCCAGCACTACGGACAGAAATCAGCCCCAGCATTTT
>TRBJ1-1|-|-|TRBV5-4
CASSLSHTEAFF
TGTGCCAGCAGCCTATCTCACACTGAAGCTTTCTTT
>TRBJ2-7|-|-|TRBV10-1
CASSGSGESADYEQYF
TGCGCCAGCAGTGGTTCAGGGGAATCGGCAGACTACGAGCAGTACTTC
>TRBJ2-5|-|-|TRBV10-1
CASSGGMKETQYF
TGCGCCAGCAGTGGAGGGATGAAGGAGACCCAGTACTTC
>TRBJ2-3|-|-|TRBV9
CASSVVAGPTDTQYF
TGTGCCAGCAGCGTAGTGGCGGGCCCCACAGATACGCAGTATTTT
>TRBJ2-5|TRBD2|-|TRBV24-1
CATSDGTSGRGETQYF
TGTGCCACCAGTGACGGGACTAGCGGGAGAGGAGAGACCCAGTACTTC
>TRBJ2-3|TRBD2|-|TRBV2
CASLGLAGGRHTQYF
TGTGCCAGCCTGGGACTAGCGGGAGGCCGGCATACGCAGTATTTT
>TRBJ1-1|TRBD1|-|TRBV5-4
CASSSDRVWTEAFF
TGTGCCAGCAGCTCGGACAGGGTATGGACTGAAGCTTTCTTT
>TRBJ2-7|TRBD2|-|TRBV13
CASSFTLAGVGEQYF
TGTGCCAGCAGCTTTACCCTAGCGGGTGTAGGGGAGCAGTACTTC
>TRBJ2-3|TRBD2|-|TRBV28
CASSPLSGRVTDTQYF
TGTGCCAGCAGCCCCCTCAGCGGGAGGGTTACAGATACGCAGTATTTT
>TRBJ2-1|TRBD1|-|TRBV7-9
CASSLTGIDEQFF
TGTGCCAGCAGCCTGACAGGGATTGATGAGCAGTTCTTC
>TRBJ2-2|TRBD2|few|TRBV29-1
CSVEEIRREGGTGELFF
TGCAGCGTTGAAGAAATACGGCGGGAGGGGGGCACCGGGGAGCTGTTTTTT
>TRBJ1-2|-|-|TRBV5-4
CASSPIDIGYGYTF
TGTGCCAGCAGCCCTATTGACATCGGCTATGGCTACACCTTC
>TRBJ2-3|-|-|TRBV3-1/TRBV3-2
CASSIRRGTDTQYF
TGTGCCAGCAGCATACGGCGGGGCACAGATACGCAGTATTTT
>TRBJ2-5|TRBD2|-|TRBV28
CASSLPTSGSETQYF
TGTGCCAGCAGTTTACCGACTAGCGGGTCAGAGACCCAGTACTTC